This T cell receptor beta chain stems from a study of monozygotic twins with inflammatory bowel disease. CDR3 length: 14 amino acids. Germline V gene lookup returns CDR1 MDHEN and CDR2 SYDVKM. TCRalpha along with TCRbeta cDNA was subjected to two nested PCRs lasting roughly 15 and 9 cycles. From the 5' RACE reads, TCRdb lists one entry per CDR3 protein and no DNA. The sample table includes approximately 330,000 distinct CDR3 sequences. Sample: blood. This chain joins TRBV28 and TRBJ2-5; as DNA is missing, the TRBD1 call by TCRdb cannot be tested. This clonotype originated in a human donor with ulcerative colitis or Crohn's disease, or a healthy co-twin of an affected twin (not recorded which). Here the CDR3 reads CASSSSGEGETQYF. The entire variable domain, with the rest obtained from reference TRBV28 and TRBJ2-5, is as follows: DVKVTQSSRYLVKRTGEKVFLECVQDMDHENMFWYRQDPGLGLRLIYFSYDVKMKEKGDIPEGYSVSREKKERFSLILESASTNQTSMYLCASSSSGEGETQYFGPGTRLLVL.